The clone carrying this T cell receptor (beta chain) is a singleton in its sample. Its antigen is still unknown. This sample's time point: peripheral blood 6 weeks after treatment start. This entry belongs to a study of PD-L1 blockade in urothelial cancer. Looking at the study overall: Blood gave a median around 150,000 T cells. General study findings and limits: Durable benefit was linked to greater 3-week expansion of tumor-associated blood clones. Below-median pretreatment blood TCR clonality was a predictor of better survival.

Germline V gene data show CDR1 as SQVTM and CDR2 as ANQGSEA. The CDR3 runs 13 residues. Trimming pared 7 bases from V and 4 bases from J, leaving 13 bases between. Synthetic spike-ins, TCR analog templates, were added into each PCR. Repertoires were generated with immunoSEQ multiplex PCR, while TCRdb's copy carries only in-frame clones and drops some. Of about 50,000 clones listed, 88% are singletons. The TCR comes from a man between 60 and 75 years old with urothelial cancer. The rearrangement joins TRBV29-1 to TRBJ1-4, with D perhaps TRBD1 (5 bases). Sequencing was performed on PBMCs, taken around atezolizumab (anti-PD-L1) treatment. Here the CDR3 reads CSATREDNEKLFF. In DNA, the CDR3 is TGCAGCGCAACCAGGGAGGATAATGAAAAACTGTTTTTT.